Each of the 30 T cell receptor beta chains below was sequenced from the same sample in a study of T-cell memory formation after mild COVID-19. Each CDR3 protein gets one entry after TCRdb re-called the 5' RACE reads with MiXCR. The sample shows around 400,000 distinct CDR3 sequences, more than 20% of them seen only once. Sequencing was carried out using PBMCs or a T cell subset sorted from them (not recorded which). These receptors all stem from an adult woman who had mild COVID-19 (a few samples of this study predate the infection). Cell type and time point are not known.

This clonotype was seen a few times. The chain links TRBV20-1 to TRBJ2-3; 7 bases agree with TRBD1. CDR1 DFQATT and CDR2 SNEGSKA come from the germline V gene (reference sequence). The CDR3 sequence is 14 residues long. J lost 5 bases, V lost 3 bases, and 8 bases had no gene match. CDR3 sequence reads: CSASPGSGGDTQYF. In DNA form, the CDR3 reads TGCAGTGCTAGCCCCGGGTCAGGGGGAGATACGCAGTATTTT.

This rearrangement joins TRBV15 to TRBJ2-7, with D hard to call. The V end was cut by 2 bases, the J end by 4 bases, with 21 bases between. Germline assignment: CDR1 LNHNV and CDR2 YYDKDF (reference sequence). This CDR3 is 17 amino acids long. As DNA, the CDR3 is TGTGCCACCAGCAGAACGGCGGTAAAGGGCTTCTTTTACGAGCAGTACTTC. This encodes CATSRTAVKGFFYEQYF.

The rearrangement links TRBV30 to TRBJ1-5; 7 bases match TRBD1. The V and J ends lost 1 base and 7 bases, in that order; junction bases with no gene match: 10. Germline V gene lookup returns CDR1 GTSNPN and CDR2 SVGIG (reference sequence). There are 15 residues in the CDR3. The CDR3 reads CAWSALGTVNQPQHF. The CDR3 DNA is TGTGCCTGGAGTGCCCTCGGGACAGTCAACCAGCCCCAGCATTTT. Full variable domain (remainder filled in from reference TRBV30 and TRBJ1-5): SQTIHQWPATLVQPVGSPLSLECTVEGTSNPNLYWYRQAAGRGLQLLFYSVGIGQISSEVPQNLSASRPQDRQFILSSKKLLLSDSGFYLCAWSALGTVNQPQHFGDGTRLSIL.

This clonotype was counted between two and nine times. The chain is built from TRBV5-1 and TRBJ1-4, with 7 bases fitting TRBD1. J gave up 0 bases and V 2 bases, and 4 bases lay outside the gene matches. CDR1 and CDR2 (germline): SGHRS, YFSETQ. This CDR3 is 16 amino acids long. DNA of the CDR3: TGCGCCAGCAGCTTTCAGGGGGGCTCAACTAATGAAAAACTGTTTTTT. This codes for CASSFQGGSTNEKLFF.

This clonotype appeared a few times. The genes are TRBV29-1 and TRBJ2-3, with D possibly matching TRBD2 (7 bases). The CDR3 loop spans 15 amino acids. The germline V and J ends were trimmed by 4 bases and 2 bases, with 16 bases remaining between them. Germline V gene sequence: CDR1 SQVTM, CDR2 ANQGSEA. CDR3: CSVARGGENTDTQYF. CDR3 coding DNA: TGCAGCGTTGCGAGGGGGGGGGAAAACACAGATACGCAGTATTTT.

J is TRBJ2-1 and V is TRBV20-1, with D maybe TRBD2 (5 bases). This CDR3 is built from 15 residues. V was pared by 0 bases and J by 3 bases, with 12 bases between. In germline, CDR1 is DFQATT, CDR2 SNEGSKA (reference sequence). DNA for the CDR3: TGCAGTGCTAGAGATCCGGGATTGAACTACAATGAGCAGTTCTTC. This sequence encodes CSARDPGLNYNEQFF.

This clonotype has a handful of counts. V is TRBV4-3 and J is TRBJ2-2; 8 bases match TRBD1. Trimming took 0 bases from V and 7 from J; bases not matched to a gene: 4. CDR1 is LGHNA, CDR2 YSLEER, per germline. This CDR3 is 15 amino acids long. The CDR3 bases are TGCGCCAGCAGCCAAGACACAGGGGGAGGCGGGGAGCTGTTTTTT. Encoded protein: CASSQDTGGGGELFF.

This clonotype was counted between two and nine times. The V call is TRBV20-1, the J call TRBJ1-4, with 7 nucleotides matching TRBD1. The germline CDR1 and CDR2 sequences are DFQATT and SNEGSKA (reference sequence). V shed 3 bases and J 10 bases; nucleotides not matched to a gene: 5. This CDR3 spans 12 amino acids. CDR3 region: CSASLDRVKLFF. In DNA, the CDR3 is TGCAGTGCTAGCCTAGACAGGGTAAAACTGTTTTTT.

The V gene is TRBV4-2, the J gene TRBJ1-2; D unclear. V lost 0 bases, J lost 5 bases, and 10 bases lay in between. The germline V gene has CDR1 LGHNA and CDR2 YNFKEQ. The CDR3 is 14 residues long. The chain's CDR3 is CASSQDQLGYGYTF. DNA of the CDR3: TGTGCCAGCAGCCAAGATCAACTGGGGTATGGCTACACCTTC.

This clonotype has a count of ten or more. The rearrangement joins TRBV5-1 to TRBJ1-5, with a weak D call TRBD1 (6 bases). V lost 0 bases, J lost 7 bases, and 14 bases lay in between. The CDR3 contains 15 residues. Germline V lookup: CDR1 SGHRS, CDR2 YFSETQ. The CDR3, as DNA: TGCGCCAGCAGCTTGGCCAAGGGGGGGCAACAGCCCCAGCATTTT. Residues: CASSLAKGGQQPQHF.

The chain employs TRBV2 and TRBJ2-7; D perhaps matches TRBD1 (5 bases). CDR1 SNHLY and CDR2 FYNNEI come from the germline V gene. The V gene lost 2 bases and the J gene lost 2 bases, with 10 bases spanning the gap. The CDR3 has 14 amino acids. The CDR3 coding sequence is TGTGCCAGCAGTGAACAGGGTTCGACCTACGAGCAGTACTTC. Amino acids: CASSEQGSTYEQYF.

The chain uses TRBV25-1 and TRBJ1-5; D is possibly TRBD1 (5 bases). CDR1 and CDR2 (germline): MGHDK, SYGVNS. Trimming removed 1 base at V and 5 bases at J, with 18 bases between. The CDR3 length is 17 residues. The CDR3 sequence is CASSESQGEGAYQPQHF. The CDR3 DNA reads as TGTGCCAGCAGTGAATCTCAGGGTGAGGGCGCGTATCAGCCCCAGCATTTT.

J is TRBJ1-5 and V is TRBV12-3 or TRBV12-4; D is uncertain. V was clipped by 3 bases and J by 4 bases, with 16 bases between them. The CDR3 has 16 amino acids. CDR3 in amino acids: CASSFNLVDGNQPQHF. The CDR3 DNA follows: TGTGCCAGCAGTTTTAACTTGGTCGATGGGAATCAGCCCCAGCATTTT.

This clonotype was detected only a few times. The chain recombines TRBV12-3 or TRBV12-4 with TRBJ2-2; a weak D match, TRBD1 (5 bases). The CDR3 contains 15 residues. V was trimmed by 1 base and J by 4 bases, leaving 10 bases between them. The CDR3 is CASSLGQQATGELFF. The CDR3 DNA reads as TGTGCCAGCAGTTTAGGACAGCAAGCCACCGGGGAGCTGTTTTTT.

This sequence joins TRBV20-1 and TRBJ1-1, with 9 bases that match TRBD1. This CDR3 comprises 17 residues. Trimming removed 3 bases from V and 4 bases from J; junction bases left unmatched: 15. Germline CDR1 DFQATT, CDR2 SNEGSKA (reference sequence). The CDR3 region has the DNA TGCAGTGCTAGGGGGACAGGGTTTGAATCCACCGGCACTGAAGCTTTCTTT. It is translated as CSARGTGFESTGTEAFF.

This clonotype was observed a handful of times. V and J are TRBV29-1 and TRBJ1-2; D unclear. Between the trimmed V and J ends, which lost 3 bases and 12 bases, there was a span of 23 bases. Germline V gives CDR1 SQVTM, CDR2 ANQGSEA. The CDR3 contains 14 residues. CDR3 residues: CSVEETGSLGLDTF. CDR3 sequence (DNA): TGCAGCGTTGAGGAAACCGGGAGCTTGGGATTGGACACCTTC.

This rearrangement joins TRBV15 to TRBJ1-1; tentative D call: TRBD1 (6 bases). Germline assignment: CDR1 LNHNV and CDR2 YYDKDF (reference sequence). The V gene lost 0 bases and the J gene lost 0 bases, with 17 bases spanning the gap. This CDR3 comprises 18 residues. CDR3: CATSRDKSGGLMNTEAFF. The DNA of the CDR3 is TGTGCCACCAGCAGAGATAAATCTGGGGGGCTGATGAACACTGAAGCTTTCTTT.

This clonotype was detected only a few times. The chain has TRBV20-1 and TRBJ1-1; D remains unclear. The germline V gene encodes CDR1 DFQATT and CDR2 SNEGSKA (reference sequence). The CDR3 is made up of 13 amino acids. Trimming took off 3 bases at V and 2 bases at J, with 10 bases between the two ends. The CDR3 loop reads CSASTSVNTEAFF. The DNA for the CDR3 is TGCAGTGCTAGCACGTCCGTTAACACTGAAGCTTTCTTT.

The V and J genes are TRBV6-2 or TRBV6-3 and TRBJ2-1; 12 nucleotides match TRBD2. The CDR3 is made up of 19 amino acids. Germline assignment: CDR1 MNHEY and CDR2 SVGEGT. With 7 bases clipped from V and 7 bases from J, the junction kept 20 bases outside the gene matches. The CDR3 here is CASTQETSGSLFFRNEQFF. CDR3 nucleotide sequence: TGTGCCAGCACTCAGGAGACTAGCGGGAGTTTGTTCTTTAGGAATGAGCAGTTCTTC.

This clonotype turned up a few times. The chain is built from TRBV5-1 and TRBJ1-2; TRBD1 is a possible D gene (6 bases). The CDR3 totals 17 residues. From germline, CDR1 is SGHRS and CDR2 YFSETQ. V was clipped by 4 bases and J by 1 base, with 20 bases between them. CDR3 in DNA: TGCGCCAGCAGCCCTGCCCCTGGACAGATCTTTAACTATGGCTACACCTTC. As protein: CASSPAPGQIFNYGYTF.

CDR3: CASSSMMNTEAFF. In DNA form, the CDR3 reads TGTGCCAGCAGTTCTATGATGAACACTGAAGCTTTCTTT. The chain carries TRBV12-3 or TRBV12-4 and TRBJ1-1; no firm D call. The CDR3 extends over 13 amino acids. Trimming took 4 bases from V and 0 from J, leaving 6 bases between them.

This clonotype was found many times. The CDR3: CASSLTIGEAGQETQYF. DNA for the CDR3: TGTGCCAGCAGCTTAACTATAGGGGAAGCGGGGCAAGAGACCCAGTACTTC. The J gene is TRBJ2-5, the V gene TRBV7-8; 7 positions match TRBD2. The CDR3 runs 17 residues. Germline V gene sequence: CDR1 SGHVS, CDR2 FQNEAQ. J lost 2 bases, V lost 2 bases, and 11 bases had no gene match. The full variable domain, its missing parts supplied by reference TRBV7-8 and TRBJ2-5, is GAGVSQSPRYKVAKRGQDVALRCDPISGHVSLFWYQQALGQGPEFLTYFQNEAQLDKSGLPSDRFFAERPEGSVSTLKIQRTQQEDSAVYLCASSLTIGEAGQETQYFGPGTRLLVL.

The CDR3 region has the DNA TGCAGCGTTCAGACCGGAGACAATCAGCCCCAGCATTTT. This encodes CSVQTGDNQPQHF. The genes are TRBV29-1 and TRBJ1-5; no clear D gene. Germline V gene lookup returns CDR1 SQVTM and CDR2 ANQGSEA. V was shortened by 5 bases and J by 3 bases, with 11 bases between the two germline ends. The CDR3 runs to 13 residues.

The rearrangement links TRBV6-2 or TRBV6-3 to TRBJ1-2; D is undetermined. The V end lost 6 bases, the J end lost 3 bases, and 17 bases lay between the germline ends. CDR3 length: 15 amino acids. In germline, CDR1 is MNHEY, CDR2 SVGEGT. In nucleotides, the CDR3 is TGTGCCAGCAGCCCCCACCAGACCGACTACTATGGCTACACCTTC. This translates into CASSPHQTDYYGYTF.

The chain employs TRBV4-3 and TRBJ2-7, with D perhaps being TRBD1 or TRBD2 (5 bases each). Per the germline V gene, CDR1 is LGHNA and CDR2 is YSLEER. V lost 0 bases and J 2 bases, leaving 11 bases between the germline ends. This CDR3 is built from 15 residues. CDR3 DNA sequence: TGCGCCAGCAGCCAAGATCGGGACGGACCCTACGAGCAGTACTTC. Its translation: CASSQDRDGPYEQYF.

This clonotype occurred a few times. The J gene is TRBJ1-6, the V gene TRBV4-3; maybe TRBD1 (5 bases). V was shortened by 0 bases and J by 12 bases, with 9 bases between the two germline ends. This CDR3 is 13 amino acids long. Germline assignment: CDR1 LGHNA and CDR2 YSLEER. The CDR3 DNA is TGCGCCAGCAGCCAAGATATGGGACGACCCCTCCACTTT. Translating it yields CASSQDMGRPLHF.

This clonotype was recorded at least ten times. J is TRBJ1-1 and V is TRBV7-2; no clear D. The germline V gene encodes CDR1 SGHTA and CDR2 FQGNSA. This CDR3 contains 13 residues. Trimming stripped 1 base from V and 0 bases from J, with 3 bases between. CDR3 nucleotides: TGTGCCAGCAGCTTAGAGGTGAACACTGAAGCTTTCTTT. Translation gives CASSLEVNTEAFF.

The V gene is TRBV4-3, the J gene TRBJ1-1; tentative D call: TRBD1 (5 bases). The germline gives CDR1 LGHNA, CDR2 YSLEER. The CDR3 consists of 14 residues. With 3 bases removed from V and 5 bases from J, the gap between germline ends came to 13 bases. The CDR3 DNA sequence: TGCGCCAGCAGCCACCGTCTCGGGGGGACTGAAGCTTTCTTT. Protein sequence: CASSHRLGGTEAFF.

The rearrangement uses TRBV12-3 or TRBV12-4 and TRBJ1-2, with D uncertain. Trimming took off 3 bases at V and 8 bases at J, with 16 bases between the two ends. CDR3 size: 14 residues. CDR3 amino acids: CASSFRLPLEGYTF. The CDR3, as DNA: TGTGCCAGCAGTTTTCGACTACCCCTCGAGGGCTACACCTTC.

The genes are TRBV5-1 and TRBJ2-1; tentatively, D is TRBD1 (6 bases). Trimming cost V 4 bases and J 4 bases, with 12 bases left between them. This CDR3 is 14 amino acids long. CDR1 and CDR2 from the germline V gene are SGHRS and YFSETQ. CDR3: CASSLKDSYNEQFF. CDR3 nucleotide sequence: TGCGCCAGCAGCCTCAAGGACAGTTACAATGAGCAGTTCTTC.